The clone carrying this TCR beta chain was seen only a few times. In TCRdb, the 5' RACE reads were re-called with MiXCR into one record per CDR3 protein. The sample has around 72,000 distinct CDR3 sequences, around 7.9% seen once; the top ten hold around 28%. These data come from a study of T cells after yellow fever vaccination. The V gene lost 4 bases and the J gene lost 6 bases, with 14 bases spanning the gap. Germline V lookup: CDR1 SGHRS, CDR2 YFSETQ. The CDR3 spans 13 residues. This TCR derives from a young man who received the YFV17D yellow fever vaccine. This chain links TRBV5-1 with TRBJ2-7; D possibly corresponds to TRBD1 (6 bases). This specimen consisted of CD8+ T cells sorted from PBMCs, obtained approximately 11 days after the first yellow fever vaccination. Written as DNA, the CDR3 is TGCGCCAGCAGCCCCTTCAGGGGACCCGAGCAGTACTTC. Protein sequence: CASSPFRGPEQYF.